The entry below gives a single T cell receptor beta chain sequence along with its context. Antigen specificity is unknown. The data stem from a study of vaccination effects on CD4 cells after COVID-19. Study-wide findings and caveats: Convalescents' post-vaccination spike-reactive clones were chiefly new, vaccine-induced ones.

CD4+ T cell isolation took place after 10 days of culture. From March to December 2020, the person had a SARS-CoV-2 infection that was confirmed by PCR. Every participant took two doses of the BNT162b2 or mRNA-1273 vaccine. Germline assignment: CDR1 LNHDA and CDR2 SQIVND (reference sequence). The CDR3 consists of 16 residues. With 3 bases removed from V and 3 bases from J, the gap between germline ends came to 14 bases. Some clones are missing from TCRdb's copy, which holds only in-frame ones; the method was immunoSEQ multiplex PCR. Of tens of thousands of clones listed, around 72% are singletons. The receptor's source is a human donor who had a prior SARS-CoV-2 infection. This material consisted of CD4+ T cells from PBMCs cultured without peptide, taken after COVID-19 vaccination. The J gene is TRBJ2-2, the V gene TRBV19; D remains unclear. Here the CDR3 DNA reads TGTGCCAGTAGTATTTTGGTCCCCGGTGACACCGGGGAGCTGTTTTTT. This translates into CASSILVPGDTGELFF.